This TCR beta chain was sequenced in a study of a mutant IDH1 vaccine in newly diagnosed glioma. Comment on this clone: Its antigen is not known.

Time point indicated: week 5, during vaccination. Topical imiquimod accompanied each vaccine dose, which consisted of 300 ug of mutant IDH1 20-mer peptide. Germline V CDR1 and CDR2: MNHNS, SASEGT. The CDR3 consists of 11 residues. Trimming removed 2 bases at V and 7 bases at J, with 3 bases between. This table comes from immunoSEQ multiplex PCR, and its TCRdb copy is limited to in-frame clones, with some not included. There are roughly 11,000 clones in the sample; about nine tenths occur only once, and more than 4.5% lies in the top ten. The chain has TRBV6-1 and TRBJ1-5; D is uncertain. Sequences were derived from PBMCs, sampled from a glioma patient whose treatment included an IDH1 peptide vaccine. The clonotype was recovered from a woman between 40 and 55 years old with glioma. Some clones in this sample may be carry-over from other donors' samples. CDR3 in DNA: TGTGCCAGCAGTGAATCCCAGCCCCAGCATTTT. It translates to CASSESQPQHF.